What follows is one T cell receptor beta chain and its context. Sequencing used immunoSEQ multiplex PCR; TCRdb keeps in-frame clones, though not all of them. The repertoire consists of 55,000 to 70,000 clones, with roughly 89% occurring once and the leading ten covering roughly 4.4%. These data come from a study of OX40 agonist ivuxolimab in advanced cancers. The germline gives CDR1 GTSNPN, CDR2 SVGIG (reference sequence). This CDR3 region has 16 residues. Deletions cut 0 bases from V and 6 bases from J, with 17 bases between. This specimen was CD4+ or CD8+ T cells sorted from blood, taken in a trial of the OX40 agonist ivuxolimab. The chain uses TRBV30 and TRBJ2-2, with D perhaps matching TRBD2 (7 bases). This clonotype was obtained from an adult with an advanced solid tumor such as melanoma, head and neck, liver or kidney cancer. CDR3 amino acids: CAWSVTGGGSSGELFF. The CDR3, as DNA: TGTGCCTGGAGTGTAACGGGCGGGGGCTCCTCCGGGGAGCTGTTTTTT.